A single T cell receptor (beta chain) is shown here with its context. The data stem from a study of blood T cell repertoires in COVID-19. Study-wide context: T cells, B-cell-depleted T cells, or PBMCs provided the cDNA or gDNA that served as material.

How the authors handled the data: By means of reference gene primer amplification, nucleated cell counts were estimated. Method: immunoSEQ multiplex PCR; TCRdb's copy keeps in-frame clones and lacks some. The DNA gave D and trimming, while V, J and clone size come from that table. The profile shows 95,000 to 110,000 clones, 75% to 95% of them singletons. Trimming pared 1 base from V and 0 bases from J, leaving 9 bases between. CDR1 is SGHNT and CDR2 is YENEEA in the germline V gene. This CDR3 contains 15 residues. The sequence came from a woman in her 30s with acute or convalescent COVID-19. This chain connects TRBV11-3 to TRBJ1-1, with D perhaps matching TRBD1 (5 bases). The sequenced sample was peripheral blood. This CDR3 reads CASSLGGGLNTEAFF. The DNA for the CDR3 is TGTGCCAGCAGCTTAGGGGGGGGACTGAACACTGAAGCTTTCTTT.